The clone carrying this T cell receptor (beta chain) appeared a single time. This sample was included in a study of blood T cell repertoires in COVID-19. Clones were read by immunoSEQ multiplex PCR, and TCRdb kept only the in-frame ones, dropping some. The table lists about 220,000 clones, around 87% of them singletons. Losses at the gene ends were 2 bases for V and 7 bases for J; bases not matched to a gene: 3. Germline CDR1 reads SGHDT; CDR2 reads YYEEEE. The CDR3 sequence is 13 residues long. While infection was still active, Seattle patients were enrolled and then followed longitudinally. The chain links TRBV5-6 to TRBJ1-2; 9 bases match TRBD1. The sequenced sample consisted of peripheral blood. This sequence originates from a woman aged 45-59 years with COVID-19, enrolled during active disease. This chain's CDR3 is CASSFTGGVGYTF. The CDR3, as DNA: TGTGCCAGCAGCTTTACAGGGGGCGTTGGCTACACCTTC.